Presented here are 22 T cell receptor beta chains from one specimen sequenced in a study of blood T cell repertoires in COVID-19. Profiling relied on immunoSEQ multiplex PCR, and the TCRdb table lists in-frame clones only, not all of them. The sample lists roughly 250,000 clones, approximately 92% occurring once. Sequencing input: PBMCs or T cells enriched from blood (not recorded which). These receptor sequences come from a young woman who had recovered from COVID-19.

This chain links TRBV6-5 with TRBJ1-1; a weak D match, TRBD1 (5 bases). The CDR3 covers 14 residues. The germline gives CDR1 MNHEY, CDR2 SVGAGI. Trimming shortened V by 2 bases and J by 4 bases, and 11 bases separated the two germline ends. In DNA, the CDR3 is TGTGCCAGCAGTTACGACGGGGGGAGCACTGAAGCTTTCTTT. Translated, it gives CASSYDGGSTEAFF.

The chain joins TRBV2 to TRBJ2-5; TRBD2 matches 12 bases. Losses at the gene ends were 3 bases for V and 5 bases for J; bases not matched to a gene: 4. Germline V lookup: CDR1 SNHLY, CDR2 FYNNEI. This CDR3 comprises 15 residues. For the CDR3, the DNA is TGTGCCAGCAGTGATGCTAGCGGGGGGGCCGAGACCCAGTACTTC. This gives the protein CASSDASGGAETQYF. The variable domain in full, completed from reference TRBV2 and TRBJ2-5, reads EPEVTQTPSHQVTQMGQEVILRCVPISNHLYFYWYRQILGQKVEFLVSFYNNEISEKSEIFDDQFSVERPDGSNFTLKIRSTKLEDSAMYFCASSDASGGAETQYFGPGTRLLVL.

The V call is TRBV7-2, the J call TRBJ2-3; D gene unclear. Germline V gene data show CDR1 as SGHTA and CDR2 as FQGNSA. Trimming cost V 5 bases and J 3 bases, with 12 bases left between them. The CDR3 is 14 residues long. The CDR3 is CASSPSYGTDTQYF. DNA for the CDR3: TGTGCCAGCAGCCCCAGTTACGGGACAGATACGCAGTATTTT.

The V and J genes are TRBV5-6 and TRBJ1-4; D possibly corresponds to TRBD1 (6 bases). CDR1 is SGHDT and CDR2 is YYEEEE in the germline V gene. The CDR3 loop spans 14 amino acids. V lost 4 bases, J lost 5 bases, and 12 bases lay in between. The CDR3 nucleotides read TGTGCCAGCAGCCCGACAGGTTCCAATGAAAAACTGTTTTTT. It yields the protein CASSPTGSNEKLFF.

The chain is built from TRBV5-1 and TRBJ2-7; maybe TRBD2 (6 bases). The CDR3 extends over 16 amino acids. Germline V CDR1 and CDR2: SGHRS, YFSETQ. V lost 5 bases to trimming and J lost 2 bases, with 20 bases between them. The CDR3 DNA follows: TGCGCCAGCAGTTTTTCCCGGGAGACACACGCCTACGAGCAGTACTTC. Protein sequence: CASSFSRETHAYEQYF.

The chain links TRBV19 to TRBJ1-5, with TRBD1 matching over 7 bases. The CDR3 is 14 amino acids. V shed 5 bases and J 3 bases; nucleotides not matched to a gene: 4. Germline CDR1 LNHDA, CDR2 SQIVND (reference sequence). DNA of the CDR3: TGTGCCAGTAGTGACAGGGCCCTCAATCAGCCCCAGCATTTT. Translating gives CASSDRALNQPQHF.

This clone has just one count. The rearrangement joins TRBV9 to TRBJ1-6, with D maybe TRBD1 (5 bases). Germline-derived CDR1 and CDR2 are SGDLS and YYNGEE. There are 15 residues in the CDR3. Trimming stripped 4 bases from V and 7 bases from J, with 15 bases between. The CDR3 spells CASSTESRANSPLHF. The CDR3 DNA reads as TGTGCCAGCAGCACGGAATCCAGGGCCAATTCACCCCTCCACTTT.

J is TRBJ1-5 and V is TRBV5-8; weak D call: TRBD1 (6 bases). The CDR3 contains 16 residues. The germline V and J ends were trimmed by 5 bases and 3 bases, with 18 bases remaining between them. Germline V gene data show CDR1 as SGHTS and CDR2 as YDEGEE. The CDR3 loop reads CASRVYGTFLNQPQHF. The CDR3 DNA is TGTGCCAGCAGGGTATACGGGACATTTCTCAATCAGCCCCAGCATTTT.

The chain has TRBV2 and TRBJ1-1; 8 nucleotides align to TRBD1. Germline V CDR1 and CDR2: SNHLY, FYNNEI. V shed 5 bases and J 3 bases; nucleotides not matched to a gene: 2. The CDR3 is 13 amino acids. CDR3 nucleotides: TGTGCCAGCAGTTTACAGGGGGACACTGAAGCTTTCTTT. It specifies CASSLQGDTEAFF.

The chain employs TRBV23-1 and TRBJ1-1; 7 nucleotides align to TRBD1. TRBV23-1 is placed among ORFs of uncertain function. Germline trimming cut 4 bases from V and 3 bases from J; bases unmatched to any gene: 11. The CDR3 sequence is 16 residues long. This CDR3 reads CASSLPGTGQDTEAFF. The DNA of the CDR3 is TGCGCCAGCAGTCTCCCGGGGACCGGACAGGACACTGAAGCTTTCTTT.

The CDR3 DNA follows: TGTGCCAGCAGCTCTTACACCGGGACAGACACAGATACGCAGTATTTT. It translates to CASSSYTGTDTDTQYF. This chain connects TRBV11-3 to TRBJ2-3; TRBD1 matches at 7 bases. Germline V gene lookup returns CDR1 SGHNT and CDR2 YENEEA. The CDR3 runs to 16 residues. The J segment lost 2 bases and the V segment lost 4 bases, leaving 9 bases of the junction unmatched.

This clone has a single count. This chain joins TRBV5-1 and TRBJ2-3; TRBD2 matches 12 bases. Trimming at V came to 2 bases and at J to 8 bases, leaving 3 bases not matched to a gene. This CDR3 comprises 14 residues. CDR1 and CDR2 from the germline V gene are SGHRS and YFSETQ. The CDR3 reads CASSLTLAGGTQYF. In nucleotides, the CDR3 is TGCGCCAGCAGCTTAACACTAGCGGGGGGTACGCAGTATTTT.

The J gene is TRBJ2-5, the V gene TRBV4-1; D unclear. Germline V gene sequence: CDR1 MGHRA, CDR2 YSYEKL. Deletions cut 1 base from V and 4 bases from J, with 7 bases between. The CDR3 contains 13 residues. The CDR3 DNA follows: TGCGCCAGCAGCCAAGTAGCAGTAGAGACCCAGTACTTC. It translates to CASSQVAVETQYF.

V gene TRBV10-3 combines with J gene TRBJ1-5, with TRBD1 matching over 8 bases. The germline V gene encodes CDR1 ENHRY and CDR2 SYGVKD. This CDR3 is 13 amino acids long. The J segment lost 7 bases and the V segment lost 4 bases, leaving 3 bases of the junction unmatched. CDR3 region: CAISAGGRQPQHF. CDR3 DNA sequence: TGTGCCATCAGTGCAGGGGGCCGGCAGCCCCAGCATTTT.

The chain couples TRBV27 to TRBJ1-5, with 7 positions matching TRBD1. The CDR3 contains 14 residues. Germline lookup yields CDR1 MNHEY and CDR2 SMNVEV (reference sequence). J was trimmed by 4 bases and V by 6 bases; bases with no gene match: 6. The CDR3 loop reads CASRYQGENQPQHF. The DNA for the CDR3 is TGTGCCAGCAGATATCAGGGGGAGAATCAGCCCCAGCATTTT.

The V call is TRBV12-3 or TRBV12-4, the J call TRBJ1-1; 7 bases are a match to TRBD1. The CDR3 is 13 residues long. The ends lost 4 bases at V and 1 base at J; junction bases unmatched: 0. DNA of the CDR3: TGTGCCAGCAGTTGGACAGGGAACACTGAAGCTTTCTTT. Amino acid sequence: CASSWTGNTEAFF.

CDR3 bases: TGTGCCAGCAGCTGGATATCAGGGGGCGCCCCCGGGGAGCTGTTTTTT. Encoded protein: CASSWISGGAPGELFF. V gene TRBV5-6 combines with J gene TRBJ2-2, with 8 nucleotides matching TRBD1. The CDR3 spans 16 residues. V was pared by 3 bases and J by 6 bases, with 10 bases of the junction left unmatched. The germline V gene has CDR1 SGHDT and CDR2 YYEEEE.

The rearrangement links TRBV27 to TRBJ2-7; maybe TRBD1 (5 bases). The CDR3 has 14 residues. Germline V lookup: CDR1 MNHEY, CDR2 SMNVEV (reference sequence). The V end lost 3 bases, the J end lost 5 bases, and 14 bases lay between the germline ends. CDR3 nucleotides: TGTGCCAGCAGTTTTCAGGGCCCTCGGGACGAGCAGTACTTC. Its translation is CASSFQGPRDEQYF.

The CDR3 loop reads CASGTGGMNTEAFF. DNA for the CDR3: TGCGCCAGCGGGACAGGGGGCATGAACACTGAAGCTTTCTTT. This rearrangement joins TRBV5-1 to TRBJ1-1, with 12 bases identical to TRBD1. The CDR3 sequence is 14 residues long. Germline V CDR1 and CDR2: SGHRS, YFSETQ. Losses at the gene ends were 7 bases for V and 0 bases for J; bases not matched to a gene: 1.

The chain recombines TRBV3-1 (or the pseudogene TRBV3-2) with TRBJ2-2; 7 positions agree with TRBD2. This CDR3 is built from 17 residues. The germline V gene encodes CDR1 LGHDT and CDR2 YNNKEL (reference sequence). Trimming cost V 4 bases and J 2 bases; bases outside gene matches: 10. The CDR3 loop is CASSPLLGGSNTGELFF. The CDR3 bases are TGTGCCAGCAGCCCCCTCCTGGGAGGGAGTAACACCGGGGAGCTGTTTTTT.

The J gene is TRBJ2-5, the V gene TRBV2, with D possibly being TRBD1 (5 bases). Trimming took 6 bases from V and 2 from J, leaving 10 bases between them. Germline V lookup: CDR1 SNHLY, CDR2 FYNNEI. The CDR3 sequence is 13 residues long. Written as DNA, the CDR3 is TGTGCCAGCAGAAGGGGCTTACAAGAGACCCAGTACTTC. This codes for CASRRGLQETQYF.

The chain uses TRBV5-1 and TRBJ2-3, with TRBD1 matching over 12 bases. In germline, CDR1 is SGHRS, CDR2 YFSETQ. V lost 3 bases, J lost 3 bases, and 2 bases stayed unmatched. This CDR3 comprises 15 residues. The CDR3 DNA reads TGCGCCAGCAGCTGGGGACAGGGGGCAACAGATACGCAGTATTTT. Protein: CASSWGQGATDTQYF.